This passage covers 4 T cell receptor beta chains from one sample sequenced in a study of neurological immune-mediated disorders. TCRdb independently ran MiXCR on the 5' RACE reads; one entry per CDR3 protein. The sample holds about 55,000 distinct CDR3 sequences, 4% seen once. The specimen was CD4+ T cells from blood. The receptors shown here come from a woman in her 40s with multiple sclerosis.

This clonotype was detected ten times or more. This chain joins TRBV4-1 and TRBJ1-5; D not resolved. Trimming took off 0 bases at V and 3 bases at J, with 9 bases between the two ends. The CDR3 extends over 15 amino acids. Germline CDR1 and CDR2: MGHRA and YSYEKL. CDR3 loop: CASSQDGFNNQPQHF. CDR3 bases: TGCGCCAGCAGCCAAGATGGTTTTAACAATCAGCCCCAGCATTTT.

The table lists this clonotype with many counts. Possible read error: a much larger clone is one base away. The chain recombines TRBV2 with TRBJ2-1; 8 bases fit TRBD1. The germline CDR1 and CDR2 sequences are SNHLY and FYNNEI. This CDR3 has 15 amino acids. CDR3 nucleotides: TGTGTCAGCAGTGCCGACAGGGGCTCCTACAATGAGCAGTTCTTC. Protein sequence: CVSSADRGSYNEQFF.

This clonotype turned up a few times. The chain uses TRBV18 and TRBJ1-3; D is possibly TRBD1 (6 bases). There are 16 residues in the CDR3. V was cut by 3 bases and J by 0 bases, with 12 bases left in between. Germline CDR1 is KGHSH and CDR2 is LQKENI. This chain's CDR3 is CASSPSTGTSGNTIYF. CDR3 in DNA: TGTGCCAGCTCACCCTCTACAGGGACCTCTGGAAACACCATATATTTT.

This clonotype was counted at least ten times. The chain uses TRBV29-1 and TRBJ1-1; 7 bases fit TRBD1. CDR3 length: 12 residues. The germline V gene encodes CDR1 SQVTM and CDR2 ANQGSEA. The V gene end was trimmed by 7 bases and the J gene end by 3 bases; junction bases not matched to a gene: 5. As DNA, the CDR3 is TGCAGCGGTCAGGGGGTTGACACTGAAGCTTTCTTT. It yields the protein CSGQGVDTEAFF.